The 21 T cell receptor beta chains reported below all come from one sample, sequenced in a study of tumor-infiltrating lymphocytes in oesophageal squamous cell carcinoma. Using its own MiXCR run on the PCR reads, TCRdb lists one record per CDR3 protein. Of around 26,000 distinct CDR3 sequences in the sample, 38% were seen once. Specimen: esophageal tumor tissue. Source of these receptors: a male donor with esophageal squamous cell carcinoma.

By share, this clonotype counts as medium-sized. This CDR3 is CASSLGGISTDTQYF. The CDR3 bases are TGTGCCAGCAGCTTAGGGGGGATTAGCACAGATACGCAGTATTTT. The rearrangement joins TRBV7-6 to TRBJ2-3; D might be TRBD1 or TRBD2, each matching 5 bases. Germline V gene lookup returns CDR1 SGHVS and CDR2 FNYEAQ. The CDR3 sequence is 15 residues long. Trimming cost V 1 base and J 0 bases, with 8 bases left between them.

The gene calls are TRBV4-2 and TRBJ1-2; 8 bases line up with TRBD1. The CDR3 totals 16 residues. V shed 1 base and J 4 bases; nucleotides not matched to a gene: 8. Germline values: CDR1 LGHNA, CDR2 YNFKEQ. In nucleotides, the CDR3 is TGTGCCAGCAGCCAAGTGATCGGGACAGGCGGCTATGGCTACACCTTC. It specifies CASSQVIGTGGYGYTF.

This clonotype has more than one count but fewer than ten. The rearrangement joins TRBV15 to TRBJ2-1; possible D gene TRBD2, 6 bases. The CDR3 runs 14 residues. Trimming left V 3 bases short and J 5 bases short, with 11 bases between. Germline V gene sequence: CDR1 LNHNV, CDR2 YYDKDF (reference sequence). The CDR3 loop is CATSRVQRDNEQFF. As DNA, the CDR3 is TGTGCCACCAGCAGGGTTCAGCGGGACAATGAGCAGTTCTTC. Full variable domain (missing parts from reference TRBV15 and TRBJ2-1): DAMVIQNPRYQVTQFGKPVTLSCSQTLNHNVMYWYQQKSSQAPKLLFHYYDKDFNNEADTPDNFQSRRPNTSFCFLDIRSPGLGDTAMYLCATSRVQRDNEQFFGPGTRLTVL.

This clonotype was detected once. The chain joins TRBV6-8 to TRBJ2-7, with a possible D match to TRBD2 (6 bases). The DNA end favors TRBJ2-1, so the J call may be wrong. CDR1 is MNHGY, CDR2 SAAAGT, per germline. The CDR3 runs 13 residues. The CDR3 sequence: CASSYAGSETQFF. The CDR3 coding sequence is TGTGCCAGCAGTTACGCGGGATCGGAGACCCAGTTCTTC.

CDR3 sequence: CASGLAGRRETQYF. The DNA of the CDR3 is TGTGCCAGCGGACTAGCGGGCCGCCGAGAGACCCAGTACTTC. The chain employs TRBV12-3 or TRBV12-4 and TRBJ2-5; 11 positions agree with TRBD2. The CDR3 has 14 residues. The junction had 6 bases not matched to a gene; V was cut back by 8 bases and J by 4 bases.

The genes are TRBV11-2 and TRBJ1-2; 10 bases align to TRBD1. J gave up 5 bases and V 1 base, and 4 bases lay outside the gene matches. This CDR3 has 15 amino acids. From germline, CDR1 is SGHAT and CDR2 FQNNGV. CDR3 residues: CASSLGGTGEYGYTF. For the CDR3, the DNA is TGTGCCAGCAGCTTAGGCGGGACAGGGGAGTATGGCTACACCTTC.

This clonotype was observed many times. V usage is TRBV2 and J usage is TRBJ2-7; 9 nucleotides align to TRBD1. This CDR3 contains 13 residues. Per germline, CDR1 SNHLY and CDR2 FYNNEI. V was pared by 5 bases and J by 3 bases, with 2 bases of the junction left unmatched. In DNA, the CDR3 is TGTGCCAGCAGTAGGGACAGGGACTACGAGCAGTACTTC. This sequence encodes CASSRDRDYEQYF.

This clonotype was detected many times. CDR3 bases: TGTGCCATCAGTGAAGGGGGAGGGCCATACGAGCAGTACTTC. This translates into CAISEGGGPYEQYF. This chain links TRBV10-3 with TRBJ2-7, with a possible D match to TRBD2 (7 bases). The V end lost 3 bases, the J end lost 4 bases, and 13 bases lay between the germline ends. Germline CDR1 and CDR2: ENHRY and SYGVKD. The CDR3 runs 14 residues.

Note on this clonotype: The missing conserved phenylalanine or tryptophan at the end of this CDR3 makes a read error likely. The DNA is omitted, as the CDR3 cannot be located on it reliably, and the CDR3 follows TCRdb's listing. The chain joins TRBV7-8 to TRBJ2-5; TRBD1, as called in the table, went unchecked against the DNA. The length of the CDR3 is 16 amino acids, counting both ends. Per germline, CDR1 SGHVS and CDR2 FQNEAQ. CDR3 sequence reads: CASSWGVNNYGYTFGS.

This chain connects TRBV11-3 to TRBJ2-5; D gene unclear. The germline gives CDR1 SGHNT, CDR2 YENEEA. V was cut by 3 bases and J by 11 bases, with 25 bases left in between. The CDR3 loop spans 16 amino acids. This CDR3 reads CASSLRVGLRHNEQYF. In DNA form, the CDR3 reads TGTGCCAGCAGCTTGCGCGTCGGGTTACGGCACAATGAGCAGTACTTC.

Within the sample, this clonotype is medium-sized. This sequence joins TRBV12-3 or TRBV12-4 and TRBJ1-4, with TRBD1 matching 9 bases. The CDR3 consists of 15 residues. Germline trimming cut 6 bases from V and 4 bases from J; bases unmatched to any gene: 6. The DNA for the CDR3 is TGTGCCAGCAGAAGGGACAGGGTCTATAATGAAAAACTGTTTTTT. Translating gives CASRRDRVYNEKLFF.

In the case of this clonotype: Without the conserved terminal phenylalanine or tryptophan, this CDR3 likely stems from a read error. The rearrangement uses TRBV7-6 and TRBJ1-3; D call uncertain. This CDR3 region has 12 residues. V was cut by 10 bases and J by 0 bases, with 7 bases left in between. The germline gives CDR1 SGHVS, CDR2 FNYEAQ. This chain's CDR3 is CANTDSGNTIYS. In DNA form, the CDR3 reads TGTGCCAACACGGACTCTGGAAACACCATATATTCT.

The chain links TRBV6-2 or TRBV6-3 to TRBJ2-1, with 11 bases identical to TRBD2. Germline V gene sequence: CDR1 MNHEY, CDR2 SVGEGT. The V segment lost 8 bases and the J segment 7 bases; nucleotides outside the gene matches: 10. CDR3 length: 15 residues. For the CDR3, the DNA is TGTGCCAGCGGGTACACTAGCGGGAGTTTGAATGAGCAGTTCTTC. Amino acids: CASGYTSGSLNEQFF.

This clonotype was seen many times. The rearrangement links TRBV5-1 to TRBJ1-4; no firm D call. Germline V gives CDR1 SGHRS, CDR2 YFSETQ. The germline V and J ends were trimmed by 2 bases and 15 bases, with 17 bases remaining between them. This CDR3 has 13 residues. CDR3 DNA: TGCGCCAGCAGCTTCGGTGGGGTCGAGAGGATGTTTTTT. It is translated as CASSFGGVERMFF.

The rearrangement joins TRBV15 to TRBJ1-5, with D possibly TRBD1 on 6 matching bases. V lost 6 bases and J 5 bases, leaving 11 bases between the germline ends. CDR1 LNHNV and CDR2 YYDKDF come from the germline V gene (reference sequence). The CDR3 has 13 amino acids. The CDR3 sequence is CATSGGGHQPQHF. The CDR3 DNA follows: TGTGCCACCAGTGGAGGGGGGCATCAGCCCCAGCATTTT.

This clonotype has ten or more counts. Since a much larger clone is just one base distant, this may be a read error. The V call is TRBV12-3 or TRBV12-4, the J call TRBJ2-5; D gene unclear. Trimming took 3 bases from V and 11 from J, leaving 19 bases between them. CDR3 size: 14 residues. The CDR3 spells CASSFELPGDEQYF. In DNA form, the CDR3 reads TGTGCCAGCAGTTTCGAGCTTCCAGGAGATGAGCAGTACTTC.

Regarding this clonotype: This could be a read error, since a much larger clone is one nucleotide away. Because it lacks the conserved phenylalanine or tryptophan at the end, this CDR3 is likely a read error. CDR3 nucleotides: TGTGCCAGCTCACCACGGCTGGGAACAGATACGCAGTATTTA. Protein sequence: CASSPRLGTDTQYL. The genes are TRBV18 and TRBJ2-3; no clear D gene. Between the trimmed V and J ends, which lost 1 base and 3 bases, there was a span of 8 bases. The CDR3 sequence is 14 residues long. Germline CDR1 is KGHSH and CDR2 is LQKENI.

The chain recombines TRBV5-1 with TRBJ2-1; 7 nucleotides match TRBD1. The better agreement between TRBJ2-5 and the DNA end casts doubt on the J call. Germline lookup yields CDR1 SGHRS and CDR2 YFSETQ. The CDR3 sequence is 16 residues long. The CDR3 sequence is CASSLALTGAWETQYF. The CDR3 region has the DNA TGCGCCAGCAGCTTGGCTTTAACAGGGGCTTGGGAGACCCAGTACTTC.

The V and J genes are TRBV7-2 and TRBJ2-5; 8 bases fit TRBD2. The J call may not be correct, given that the DNA end is closer to TRBJ2-7. The CDR3 is 14 amino acids. Germline CDR1 is SGHTA and CDR2 is FQGNSA. DNA for the CDR3: TGTGCCAGCAGCTTACGGGGGGGAACCTACGAGCAGTACTTC. It codes for CASSLRGGTYEQYF.

This clonotype came up a few times. Given a much more abundant clone one base away, this may be a read error. The chain employs TRBV14 and TRBJ2-1, with D hard to call. The J call may be mistaken, given a closer DNA end match to TRBJ2-7. CDR3 length equals 13 residues. Per the germline V gene, CDR1 is SGHDN and CDR2 is FVKESK. In nucleotides, the CDR3 is TGTGCCAGCAGCCAGAGTTCGTACAATGAGCAGTACTTC. This sequence encodes CASSQSSYNEQYF.

The sample holds many counts of this clonotype. J is TRBJ2-7 and V is TRBV11-2; D unresolved. CDR1 and CDR2 (germline): SGHAT, FQNNGV. The CDR3 is made up of 12 amino acids. V gave up 1 base and J gave up 3 bases, with 4 bases separating them. The chain's CDR3 is CASSLGVYEQYF. The CDR3 DNA reads as TGTGCCAGCAGCTTAGGTGTCTACGAGCAGTACTTC. Supplemented by reference TRBV11-2 and TRBJ2-7, the full variable domain reads EAGVAQSPRYKIIEKRQSVAFWCNPISGHATLYWYQQILGQGPKLLIQFQNNGVVDDSQLPKDRFSAERLKGVDSTLKIQPAKLEDSAVYLCASSLGVYEQYFGPGTRLTVT.